The 27 T cell receptor beta chains below come from one sample, sequenced in a study of CD8 T cells in Susac syndrome. Reverse transcription used about 0.45 to 1 ug RNA and random hexamers. TCRdb processed the immunoSEQ multiplex PCR reads anew with MiXCR; each CDR3 protein has one entry. Of hundreds of thousands of distinct CDR3 sequences listed, 85% were seen once; the top ten hold about 0.22%. Sample: CD8+ T cells from PBMCs. Receptor source: a human donor with multiple sclerosis.

This clonotype has just one count. This chain uses TRBV13 with TRBJ2-1, with a possible D match to TRBD1 (5 bases). The CDR3 totals 16 residues. Germline-derived CDR1 and CDR2 are PRHDT and FYEKMQ (reference sequence). V dropped 3 bases and J dropped 1 base, with 13 bases sitting between them. The CDR3 loop reads CASSFQGDTSYNEQFF. CDR3 in DNA: TGTGCCAGCAGCTTTCAGGGCGATACTTCCTACAATGAGCAGTTCTTC.

The gene calls are TRBV11-2 and TRBJ2-1; D is ambiguous. CDR1 and CDR2 (germline): SGHAT, FQNNGV. Trimming pared 6 bases from V and 10 bases from J, leaving 19 bases between. The CDR3 sequence is 14 residues long. In DNA, the CDR3 is TGTGCCAGCAGACAAACCCCCTTAACGACCGAGCAGTTCTTC. Protein sequence: CASRQTPLTTEQFF.

This clonotype has a single count. CDR3 DNA sequence: TGCGCCAGCAGCCCCGGGACAGGGCTAAACAATGAGCAGTTCTTC. It translates to CASSPGTGLNNEQFF. J is TRBJ2-1 and V is TRBV4-3; 9 bases are shared with TRBD1. The CDR3 runs 15 residues. Germline lookup yields CDR1 LGHNA and CDR2 YSLEER. V gave up 4 bases and J gave up 5 bases; unmatched junction bases: 6.

The chain employs TRBV3-1 and TRBJ2-1; TRBD2 agrees at 9 bases. The CDR3 covers 17 residues. The trim removed 0 bases at V and 3 bases at J, leaving 6 bases unmatched. Germline CDR1 and CDR2: LGHDT and YNNKEL (reference sequence). The CDR3 is CASSQDVGAGGYNEQFF. The DNA of the CDR3 is TGTGCCAGCAGCCAAGACGTCGGAGCGGGAGGCTACAATGAGCAGTTCTTC.

This clonotype came up once. The chain links TRBV4-2 to TRBJ2-5; a weak D match, TRBD1 (5 bases). The CDR3 totals 17 residues. Between the trimmed V and J ends, which lost 0 bases and 2 bases, there was a span of 16 bases. Germline V lookup: CDR1 LGHNA, CDR2 YNFKEQ. The CDR3 DNA reads TGTGCCAGCAGCCAAGATAGGGGCTCATACGAACAAGAGACCCAGTACTTC. Translating it yields CASSQDRGSYEQETQYF.

CDR3 sequence reads: CASSFRTSGAYEQYF. The CDR3, as DNA: TGCGCCAGCAGCTTTAGGACTAGCGGCGCCTACGAGCAGTACTTC. The V and J genes are TRBV5-1 and TRBJ2-7; 10 bases line up with TRBD2. Losses at the gene ends were 2 bases for V and 2 bases for J; bases not matched to a gene: 4. CDR1 is SGHRS, CDR2 YFSETQ, per germline. There are 15 residues in the CDR3.

V usage is TRBV7-9 and J usage is TRBJ2-3, with 7 bases matching TRBD1. From germline, CDR1 is SEHNR and CDR2 FQNEAQ (reference sequence). The ends lost 4 bases at V and 0 bases at J; junction bases unmatched: 16. The CDR3 has 19 amino acids. This chain's CDR3 is CASSSPGTALTASTDTQYF. The CDR3 DNA reads as TGTGCCAGCAGCTCGCCTGGGACAGCGCTGACCGCTAGCACAGATACGCAGTATTTT.

Remarks on this clonotype: An end of the junction does not agree with germline; a read error may underlie this. The rearrangement uses TRBV10-1 and TRBJ1-1; D ambiguous. The CDR3 loop spans 15 amino acids. Germline CDR1 WNHNN, CDR2 SYGVQD (reference sequence). The CDR3 loop reads CTSSASGKGSAEAFF. The CDR3, as DNA: TGCACCAGCAGCGCTAGTGGTAAGGGCAGCGCTGAAGCTTTCTTT.

The chain employs TRBV7-9 and TRBJ2-1; 8 positions match TRBD2. This CDR3 contains 15 residues. Trimming removed 5 bases from V and 5 bases from J; junction bases left unmatched: 8. From germline, CDR1 is SEHNR and CDR2 FQNEAQ (reference sequence). The CDR3: CASSPSAGLDNEQFF. The CDR3 region has the DNA TGTGCCAGCAGCCCGTCAGCGGGACTAGACAATGAGCAGTTCTTC. Variable domain in full (rest from reference TRBV7-9 and TRBJ2-1): DTGVSQNPRHKITKRGQNVTFRCDPISEHNRLYWYRQTLGQGPEFLTYFQNEAQLEKSRLLSDRFSAERPKGSFSTLEIQRTEQGDSAMYLCASSPSAGLDNEQFFGPGTRLTVL.

This chain links TRBV27 with TRBJ2-5, with TRBD2 matching over 8 bases. This CDR3 is 15 amino acids long. In germline, CDR1 is MNHEY, CDR2 SMNVEV (reference sequence). V was clipped by 3 bases and J by 5 bases; unmatched bases: 8. Here the CDR3 reads CASSLGLVSTETQYF. In DNA form, the CDR3 reads TGTGCCAGCAGTTTGGGACTAGTTTCCACCGAGACCCAGTACTTC.

The chain links TRBV14 to TRBJ2-1; D gene uncertain. CDR1 and CDR2 (germline): SGHDN, FVKESK. The CDR3 runs to 16 residues. V was trimmed by 1 base and J by 8 bases, leaving 18 bases between them. The CDR3 coding sequence is TGTGCCAGCAGCCAAGTGGGCCCCTTTGAACGGTATGAGCAGTTCTTC. Encoded protein: CASSQVGPFERYEQFF.

This chain links TRBV30 with TRBJ2-3; TRBD2 agrees at 9 bases. This CDR3 contains 13 residues. V dropped 7 bases and J dropped 9; count of bases not matched to a gene: 11. The germline V gene has CDR1 GTSNPN and CDR2 SVGIG (reference sequence). CDR3 loop: CASTSGRGETQYF. In DNA form, the CDR3 reads TGTGCCTCGACTAGCGGTCGGGGGGAAACGCAGTATTTT.

This chain links TRBV4-3 with TRBJ2-1, with 10 bases fitting TRBD2. V shed 1 base, J shed 8 bases, and the junction held 2 bases outside the gene matches. Germline CDR1 reads LGHNA; CDR2 reads YSLEER. The CDR3 covers 14 residues. CDR3 amino acids: CASSQVGTSDEQFF. CDR3 coding DNA: TGCGCCAGCAGCCAAGTCGGGACTAGCGATGAGCAGTTCTTC.

This clonotype was found a few times. The chain combines TRBV27 with TRBJ2-1, with D possibly being TRBD1 (5 bases). The CDR3 spans 11 residues. The germline V gene encodes CDR1 MNHEY and CDR2 SMNVEV (reference sequence). Trimming removed 4 bases at V and 7 bases at J, with 5 bases between. In DNA, the CDR3 is TGTGCCAGCAGTTCAGGGAATGAGCAGTTCTTC. It translates to CASSSGNEQFF.

This chain connects TRBV6-2 or TRBV6-3 to TRBJ2-7, with D possibly being TRBD2 (6 bases). The germline gives CDR1 MNHEY, CDR2 SVGEGT. Trimming cost V 1 base and J 0 bases, with 13 bases left between them. The CDR3 runs to 16 residues. CDR3 protein: CASSYYRGKSSYEQYF. The CDR3, as DNA: TGTGCCAGCAGTTACTATCGCGGGAAAAGCTCCTACGAGCAGTACTTC.

The chain employs TRBV7-9 and TRBJ2-1; D possibly matches TRBD1 or TRBD2 (5 bases each). The V gene's germline CDR1 is SEHNR and CDR2 FQNEAQ (reference sequence). V gave up 8 bases and J gave up 10 bases, with 15 bases separating them. The CDR3 consists of 12 residues. CDR3 sequence reads: CASGRTRDEQFF. Written as DNA, the CDR3 is TGTGCCAGCGGCCGTACGAGGGACGAGCAGTTCTTC.

This clonotype was seen a single time. V is TRBV13 and J is TRBJ2-1; TRBD2 agrees at 8 bases. This CDR3 has 15 residues. V trimming: 5 bases; J trimming: 6 bases; junction bases outside the gene matches: 9. Germline CDR1 reads PRHDT; CDR2 reads FYEKMQ (reference sequence). The CDR3 nucleotides are TGTGCCAGCAGCCCCCAGGGACTAGGCGCCAATGAGCAGTTCTTC. Protein: CASSPQGLGANEQFF.

This sequence joins TRBV11-2 and TRBJ2-7; D could derive from TRBD1 or TRBD2 (6 bases each). Per germline, CDR1 SGHAT and CDR2 FQNNGV. Trimming stripped 6 bases from V and 2 bases from J, with 11 bases between. This CDR3 has 13 amino acids. The CDR3 coding sequence is TGTGCCAGCAGAGGGGGAGGAACCTACGAGCAGTACTTC. Translation: CASRGGGTYEQYF.

The CDR3 protein is CASRPGTVLNEKLFF. The CDR3 DNA reads as TGTGCCAGCAGGCCCGGGACAGTCCTTAATGAAAAACTGTTTTTT. The V call is TRBV28, the J call TRBJ1-4; 7 bases align to TRBD1. The J segment lost 4 bases and the V segment lost 6 bases, leaving 8 bases of the junction unmatched. The CDR3 sequence is 15 residues long. Germline V CDR1 and CDR2: MDHEN, SYDVKM.

The chain combines TRBV27 with TRBJ2-1, with 11 positions matching TRBD1. J lost 4 bases, V lost 2 bases, and 7 bases had no gene match. Germline CDR1 and CDR2: MNHEY and SMNVEV (reference sequence). The CDR3 contains 17 residues. CDR3 amino acids: CASSLLSDRGPYNEQFF. The CDR3 bases are TGTGCCAGCAGTTTACTCTCGGACAGGGGGCCGTACAATGAGCAGTTCTTC.

This rearrangement joins TRBV6-2 or TRBV6-3 to TRBJ2-7, with D maybe TRBD2 (5 bases). This CDR3 contains 16 residues. Germline V lookup: CDR1 MNHEY, CDR2 SVGEGT. The V end was cut by 0 bases, the J end by 7 bases, with 19 bases between. The DNA of the CDR3 is TGTGCCAGCAGTTACTCGGCTCTAGCCCTCGTGGGAGAGCAGTACTTC. Its protein is CASSYSALALVGEQYF.

The DNA for the CDR3 is TGTGCCAGCAGAGCGACCGGGACAGGGACCCACGAGCAGTACTTC. It specifies CASRATGTGTHEQYF. The rearrangement uses TRBV28 and TRBJ2-7; 9 positions match TRBD1. Germline loops: CDR1 MDHEN, CDR2 SYDVKM. The CDR3 sequence is 15 residues long. V lost 6 bases to trimming and J lost 5 bases; unmatched junction nucleotides: 11.

This clonotype was detected once. The chain is built from TRBV4-3 and TRBJ2-1, with 9 bases lining up with TRBD1. Germline values: CDR1 LGHNA, CDR2 YSLEER. The CDR3 loop spans 14 amino acids. After removal of 11 bases from V and 9 bases from J, the junction contained 14 bases not matched to a gene. CDR3 DNA: TGCGCCGCCGCGCGGGGGACAGGGTCTAGTGAGCAGTTCTTC. Its protein is CAAARGTGSSEQFF.

This clonotype was observed a handful of times. The chain recombines TRBV23-1 with TRBJ2-7, with TRBD2 matching over 8 bases. TRBV23-1 is known as an ORF, though its function is uncertain. The CDR3 has 15 residues. The J segment lost 0 bases and the V segment lost 5 bases, leaving 6 bases of the junction unmatched. The CDR3 nucleotides read TGCGCCAGCAGTACATGGACTAGCTGCTCCTACGAGCAGTACTTC. Residues: CASSTWTSCSYEQYF.

This clonotype has only one observation. The chain joins TRBV6-5 to TRBJ2-1, with TRBD2 identical over 12 bases. Trimming cost V 6 bases and J 8 bases; bases outside gene matches: 8. This CDR3 contains 15 residues. Germline loops: CDR1 MNHEY, CDR2 SVGAGI. Written as DNA, the CDR3 is TGTGCCAGCAGCGCTAGCGGGAGGGCCGGGGATGAGCAGTTCTTC. Translating gives CASSASGRAGDEQFF.

J is TRBJ2-3 and V is TRBV20-1; the D is unclear. The CDR3 covers 15 residues. With 1 base removed from V and 4 bases from J, the gap between germline ends came to 15 bases. CDR1 DFQATT and CDR2 SNEGSKA come from the germline V gene (reference sequence). CDR3 sequence (DNA): TGCAGTGCTAGAGTTCCAAGCAGCTCCCCAGATACGCAGTATTTT. As protein: CSARVPSSSPDTQYF.

Of note for this clonotype: In this CDR3 the conserved last residue, phenylalanine or tryptophan, is missing, so a read error is likely. V and J are TRBV7-9 and TRBJ2-7; 10 bases match TRBD1. The CDR3 is 17 residues long. Germline-derived CDR1 and CDR2 are SEHNR and FQNEAQ (reference sequence). Trimming cost V 5 bases and J 6 bases; bases outside gene matches: 16. CDR3 sequence: CASSHDRGLGTTCEQYL. The CDR3 DNA follows: TGTGCCAGCAGCCATGACAGGGGGCTGGGGACTACCTGCGAGCAGTACCTC.